These 26 T cell receptor beta chains were all obtained from the same sample, sequenced in a study of blood T cells in healthy people across ages. Next came a second PCR, run for about 6 to 12 cycles, which used a sample-barcoded 5' primer along with a J-beta primer mix. A single record per CDR3 protein comes from TCRdb applying MiXCR to the 5' RACE reads. The repertoire consists of more than 600,000 distinct CDR3 sequences, with approximately 25% occurring once and the leading ten covering just under 9.5%. These same data were also listed under a study on T cells of mothers and their children.

Sequenced input: blood. The receptors derive from a boy younger than 18 in good health.

The table lists this clonotype with a few counts. The J gene is TRBJ2-2, the V gene TRBV7-3; TRBD2 agrees at 14 bases. After removal of 4 bases from V and 7 bases from J, the junction contained 5 bases not matched to a gene. Germline-derived CDR1 and CDR2 are SGHTA and FQGTGA. The length of the CDR3 is 16 residues. CDR3 residues: CASSSGLAGAGGELFF. The CDR3 nucleotides read TGTGCCAGCAGCTCGGGACTAGCGGGAGCGGGCGGGGAGCTGTTTTTT.

This clonotype was observed a handful of times. The chain uses TRBV6-2 or TRBV6-3 and TRBJ2-1; 10 bases are shared with TRBD2. TRBJ2-5 explains the end of the DNA better; the J call may be wrong. The CDR3 has 13 residues. Per germline, CDR1 MNHEY and CDR2 SVGEGT. The CDR3 here is CASSYLLAGIQYF. The CDR3 DNA reads TGTGCCAGCAGTTACTTACTAGCGGGAATCCAGTACTTC.

The chain is built from TRBV27 and TRBJ2-2; D may be TRBD1 (5 bases). Germline values: CDR1 MNHEY, CDR2 SMNVEV (reference sequence). The CDR3 sequence is 14 residues long. V lost 6 bases and J lost 1, with 9 bases in between. The CDR3 spells CASRWGGNTGELFF. CDR3 DNA sequence: TGTGCCAGCAGGTGGGGCGGGAACACCGGGGAGCTGTTTTTT.

This clonotype was counted only a few times. The chain couples TRBV21-1 to TRBJ2-1; the table's D call, TRBD1, has no DNA check behind it. TRBV21-1 is shown as a pseudogene. This CDR3 spans 16 amino acids. This chain's CDR3 is CASSKGAGPSYNEQFF. The DNA for the CDR3 is TGTGCCAGCAGCAAAGGGGCGGGTCCCTCCTACAATGAGCAGTTCTTC.

The gene calls are TRBV3-1 and TRBJ2-2, with 8 bases aligning to TRBD2. This CDR3 has 16 amino acids. The germline gives CDR1 LGHDT, CDR2 YNNKEL (reference sequence). The V segment lost 1 base and the J segment 4 bases; nucleotides outside the gene matches: 5. The CDR3 nucleotides read TGTGCCAGCAGCCAAGGACTAGCGACTGGCACCGGGGAGCTGTTTTTT. Protein product: CASSQGLATGTGELFF.

The chain uses TRBV10-3 and TRBJ1-2; D gene unclear. Trimming shortened V by 3 bases and J by 3 bases, and 11 bases separated the two germline ends. This CDR3 has 14 residues. Germline V gene sequence: CDR1 ENHRY, CDR2 SYGVKD. The CDR3 sequence is CAISDAVFHYGYTF. Written as DNA, the CDR3 is TGTGCCATCAGTGACGCGGTGTTCCACTATGGCTACACCTTC.

The chain has TRBV28 and TRBJ2-2, with TRBD1 identical over 9 bases. J was trimmed by 7 bases and V by 8 bases; bases with no gene match: 11. The germline V gene encodes CDR1 MDHEN and CDR2 SYDVKM. The CDR3 extends over 15 amino acids. CDR3: CASFRTGEGIGELFF. CDR3 coding DNA: TGTGCCAGCTTCCGGACAGGGGAGGGGATCGGGGAGCTGTTTTTT.

This clonotype has just one count. The junction departs from germline at one end; a sequencing error may be responsible. This rearrangement joins TRBV28 to TRBJ2-1; TRBD2 aligns across 8 bases. With the DNA end fitting TRBJ2-7 better, the J assignment may be wrong. This CDR3 has 14 residues. From germline, CDR1 is MDHEN and CDR2 SYDVKM. CDR3: CVSSTSGSAHEQYF. The CDR3 DNA sequence: TGTGTCAGCAGTACGAGCGGGAGCGCCCACGAGCAGTACTTC.

The gene calls are TRBV7-3 and TRBJ2-1; 10 positions match TRBD2. The germline V gene has CDR1 SGHTA and CDR2 FQGTGA. Trimming cost V 5 bases and J 8 bases; bases outside gene matches: 12. This CDR3 spans 16 amino acids. CDR3 DNA: TGTGCCAGCAGCCCCTTTGGGACTAGCGTGTATGATGAGCAGTTCTTC. This gives the protein CASSPFGTSVYDEQFF.

The chain links TRBV7-6 to TRBJ2-5; weak D call: TRBD1 (6 bases). The CDR3 extends over 15 amino acids. Per the germline V gene, CDR1 is SGHVS and CDR2 is FNYEAQ. V was pared by 1 base and J by 5 bases, with 14 bases between. In nucleotides, the CDR3 is TGTGCCAGCAGCTTAGACGGACAGTTCGGGGAGACCCAGTACTTC. This sequence encodes CASSLDGQFGETQYF.

This clonotype was seen more than once but under ten times. The V call is TRBV9, the J call TRBJ2-5, with 7 bases matching TRBD1. Germline V CDR1 and CDR2: SGDLS, YYNGEE. The CDR3 totals 14 residues. The ends lost 2 bases at V and 5 bases at J; junction bases unmatched: 6. The CDR3 DNA sequence: TGTGCCAGCAGCGTTTCCGGGACAGCGGAGACCCAGTACTTC. It is translated as CASSVSGTAETQYF. Based on the CDR3 plus reference TRBV9 and TRBJ2-5, the full variable domain is DSGVTQTPKHLITATGQRVTLRCSPRSGDLSVYWYQQSLDQGLQFLIQYYNGEERAKGNILERFSAQQFPDLHSELNLSSLELGDSALYFCASSVSGTAETQYFGPGTRLLVL.

In DNA form, the CDR3 reads TGTGCCAGCAGTTTGAGGGGAGCGGGAGGGCCGACAGATACGCAGTATTTT. It specifies CASSLRGAGGPTDTQYF. The chain uses TRBV7-2 and TRBJ2-3, with TRBD2 matching over 10 bases. Trimming cost V 6 bases and J 3 bases; bases outside gene matches: 12. The germline CDR1 and CDR2 sequences are SGHTA and FQGNSA. CDR3 length: 17 amino acids.

The chain uses TRBV5-1 and TRBJ2-2, with TRBD2 matching over 11 bases. V lost 1 base, J lost 6 bases, and 5 bases stayed unmatched. This CDR3 region has 16 residues. Germline V gives CDR1 SGHRS, CDR2 YFSETQ. The CDR3 is CASSLTSGRLPGELFF. CDR3 nucleotides: TGCGCCAGCAGCTTGACTAGCGGGAGATTACCCGGGGAGCTGTTTTTT.

This clonotype has only a few counts. The chain is built from TRBV29-1 and TRBJ2-1; TRBD2 agrees at 13 bases. CDR3 size: 15 residues. The germline V gene has CDR1 SQVTM and CDR2 ANQGSEA. The trim removed 3 bases at V and 7 bases at J, leaving 6 bases unmatched. CDR3 DNA sequence: TGCAGCGTTGATCGGACTAGCGGGAGTGGAAATGAGCAGTTCTTC. Protein: CSVDRTSGSGNEQFF.

This clonotype occurred a few times. The gene calls are TRBV9 and TRBJ2-2; the match to TRBD1 covers 7 bases. This CDR3 is built from 16 residues. CDR1 SGDLS and CDR2 YYNGEE come from the germline V gene. V lost 2 bases to trimming and J lost 0 bases; unmatched junction nucleotides: 4. The CDR3 loop is CASSVSGGPNTGELFF. CDR3 sequence (DNA): TGTGCCAGCAGCGTTTCAGGGGGACCGAACACCGGGGAGCTGTTTTTT.

A few counts support this clonotype. The chain recombines TRBV14 with TRBJ2-3, with D possibly called TRBD1 or TRBD2 (6 bases each). V gave up 5 bases and J gave up 1 base, with 13 bases separating them. Germline V CDR1 and CDR2: SGHDN, FVKESK. The CDR3 extends over 15 amino acids. The DNA for the CDR3 is TGTGCCAGCAGCATACAGGGAGGTGGCACAGATACGCAGTATTTT. Its protein is CASSIQGGGTDTQYF.

This clonotype was observed at least ten times. The rearrangement uses TRBV6-5 and TRBJ2-5; TRBD2 might be the D (5 bases). V lost 0 bases to trimming and J lost 3 bases, with 11 bases between them. The CDR3 contains 15 residues. The germline V gene encodes CDR1 MNHEY and CDR2 SVGAGI. As DNA, the CDR3 is TGTGCCAGCAGTTACTCGGGCGGGTCTGAAGAGACCCAGTACTTC. Translation gives CASSYSGGSEETQYF.

The sample holds a few counts of this clonotype. The gene calls are TRBV10-3 and TRBJ1-1; D may be TRBD1 (6 bases). The length of the CDR3 is 13 residues. With 10 bases removed from V and 2 bases from J, the gap between germline ends came to 14 bases. Germline CDR1 is ENHRY and CDR2 is SYGVKD. CDR3 sequence reads: CATIGQYNTEAFF. CDR3 coding DNA: TGTGCCACCATTGGACAGTACAACACTGAAGCTTTCTTT.

For this clonotype: One end of the junction does not line up with germline, which may come from a read error. The chain uses TRBV12-3 or TRBV12-4 and TRBJ1-2; D is unresolved. The CDR3 spans 14 residues. CDR3 in DNA: TGTGCCAGCACACCCGTCTCGGACCCCTATGGATACACCTTC. Translated, it gives CASTPVSDPYGYTF.

This clonotype was counted between two and nine times. This chain joins TRBV4-1 and TRBJ2-7; D is unresolved. The end of the DNA fits TRBJ2-1 better, so the J call may be wrong. The CDR3 is 13 amino acids. In germline, CDR1 is MGHRA, CDR2 YSYEKL. CDR3 amino acids: CASSQERVAEQFF. The CDR3 DNA follows: TGCGCCAGCAGCCAAGAAAGAGTGGCTGAGCAGTTCTTC.

This clonotype was seen a handful of times. This chain uses TRBV19 with TRBJ1-6; tentatively, D is TRBD1 (5 bases). The CDR3 extends over 14 amino acids. Germline V gene sequence: CDR1 LNHDA, CDR2 SQIVND (reference sequence). With 5 bases removed from V and 7 bases from J, the gap between germline ends came to 12 bases. The CDR3 region is CASSSPGLNSPLHF. The CDR3 DNA is TGTGCCAGTAGTTCTCCAGGGCTAAATTCACCCCTCCACTTT. The entire variable domain, with the rest obtained from reference TRBV19 and TRBJ1-6, is as follows: DGGITQSPKYLFRKEGQNVTLSCEQNLNHDAMYWYRQDPGQGLRLIYYSQIVNDFQKGDIAEGYSVSREKKESFPLTVTSAQKNPTAFYLCASSSPGLNSPLHFGNGTRLTVT.

This sequence joins TRBV6-2 or TRBV6-3 and TRBJ2-3, with 11 positions matching TRBD2. CDR1 is MNHEY, CDR2 SVGEGT, per germline. The length of the CDR3 is 17 residues. V lost 4 bases and J lost 7; bases outside the gene matches: 13. CDR3 in DNA: TGTGCCAGCAGTTTTGACCTCACTAGCGGGGGCACGCATACGCAGTATTTT. It yields the protein CASSFDLTSGGTHTQYF.

V is TRBV14 and J is TRBJ1-3, with D possibly being TRBD1 (5 bases). The CDR3 totals 16 residues. From germline, CDR1 is SGHDN and CDR2 FVKESK. Trimming took off 4 bases at V and 3 bases at J, with 16 bases between the two ends. CDR3 in DNA: TGTGCCAGCAGCCCCCCTTCAGGGACTTTTGGAAACACCATATATTTT. Amino acid sequence: CASSPPSGTFGNTIYF.

CDR3 region: CASGELGEHEQFF. The CDR3 DNA is TGTGCCAGTGGGGAGTTGGGCGAGCATGAGCAGTTCTTC. V and J are TRBV28 and TRBJ2-5, with D perhaps matching TRBD2 (5 bases). The J call is in doubt because the DNA end fits TRBJ2-1 better. Germline V gene data show CDR1 as MDHEN and CDR2 as SYDVKM. The CDR3 runs to 13 residues.

The table lists this clonotype with a few counts. V and J are TRBV14 and TRBJ2-5; tentatively, D is TRBD2 (6 bases). The J call may be mistaken, given a closer DNA end match to TRBJ2-7. The CDR3 runs to 14 residues. Per the germline V gene, CDR1 is SGHDN and CDR2 is FVKESK. CDR3 region: CASSPIADDYEQYF. CDR3 bases: TGTGCCAGCAGCCCTATAGCGGATGACTACGAGCAGTACTTC.

This rearrangement joins TRBV7-3 to TRBJ2-2; D is possibly TRBD1 (6 bases). The length of the CDR3 is 13 residues. Trimming removed 5 bases at V and 6 bases at J, with 10 bases between. CDR1 and CDR2 (germline): SGHTA, FQGTGA. The chain's CDR3 is CASSPGDPGELFF. The CDR3 nucleotides are TGTGCCAGCAGCCCAGGGGATCCCGGGGAGCTGTTTTTT.